Only a few counts were recorded for the clone carrying this T cell receptor (beta chain). Antigen: not known. The record originates from a study of CD8+ T cells in alopecia areata. Study-level information: The study gave tofacitinib for 6 to 18 months, then 6 months off drug. Study-level points and caveats: Scalp lesions, especially in alopecia totalis/universalis, had higher clonality than normal scalp. Scalp clonality decreased significantly with tofacitinib, and so did expanded CD8+ clones among the top 100.

Noted treatment: oral pan-JAK inhibitor, 5-10 mg twice daily. Punch biopsies of lesional scalp, plus peripheral blood, were taken from alopecia areata patients. RNA, once extracted, was reverse transcribed into cDNA for use as the sequencing template. The protocol was immunoSEQ multiplex PCR, while the TCRdb copy is restricted to in-frame clones and leaves out a portion. The table shows about 120,000 clones, with around 53% occurring only once. This sequence originates from a human donor with alopecia areata. Sequencing used CD4+ T cells sorted from blood, obtained at week 4, from a patient treated with tofacitinib.

CDR3 DNA sequence: TGTGCCTGGCAACCTGTGGACACCATATATTTT. Its translation is CAWQPVDTIYF. The rearrangement joins TRBV30 to TRBJ1-3; unclear D gene. This CDR3 is built from 11 residues. Trimming left V 5 bases short and J 8 bases short, with 10 bases between. Germline CDR1 reads GTSNPN; CDR2 reads SVGIG (reference sequence).